This T cell receptor (beta chain) stems from a study of spatial heterogeneity in lung cancer (dated by TCRdb to the late 2010s). For the study in its entirety: Samples were obtained from roughly 72 patients with early-stage, untreated non-small cell lung cancer from the lung TRACERx cohort. Follow-up PBMC samples were sequenced whenever the samples were available, and the median time to follow-up was around 2 years after resection. Beta-chain transcripts were consistently detected in greater numbers than alpha-chain transcripts, which likely reflects a higher abundance of beta-chain transcripts. In the raw uncorrected reads, each unique combination of TCR and UMI appeared more than ten times on average. In non-small cell lung cancer, the study quantitatively compared TCR alpha and beta repertoires across several tumor regions, matched nontumor lung, and blood. Nonsynonymous mutation counts, determined by whole-exome sequencing of tumor tissue, were related to TCR repertoire features. Both alpha and beta chains were TCR-sequenced in samples taken at surgery, namely 220 tumor regions, 62 to 65 matched nontumor lung samples and 50 to 60 PBMC samples.

The meaning of the sample's time point label: blood at routine non-recurrence follow-up after resection. TCR sequencing used whole RNA extracted from tumor and nontumor lung tissue, or from cryopreserved PBMC samples, without cell sorting. A patient was chosen for TCR sequencing only when enough RNA was available from at least two tumor regions. The library was built by means of 5' RACE. Sequencing was performed on a NextSeq 500. The TCR library protocol attached a unique molecular identifier to each TCR cDNA molecule to allow correction of PCR and sequencing errors. The study's own analysis went as follows. TCR identification, UMI-based error correction and CDR3 extraction were performed with Decombinator tools. TCRs above a frequency of 2 per 1,000, corresponding to the top 1% of the tumor frequency distribution, were defined as expanded. Renyi diversity was calculated using the R vegan package after each repertoire was subsampled 100 times to 5,000 TCRs. CDR3 similarity networks were built from amino acid triplet string-kernel similarity, connecting CDR3s with pairwise similarity above 0.82. TCRdb trimmed the raw reads at Q25, called clones with MiXCR and kept productive beta chains. Rows are combined by CDR3 protein, so each entry shows the most common genes and DNA. TCRdb, not the authors, supplied the V and J calls. Recorded for this sample are roughly 120,000 distinct CDR3 sequences; 9% to 15% of them occurred a single time. The top ten constitute approximately 17% of the sample.

Points the paper makes about the study in general: Additional single-cell paired TCR alpha and beta sequencing was considered necessary to confirm, at a functional level, the hypothesis that regional TCRs recognize regional mutations. Comparisons of baseline and follow-up blood repertoires included only approximately 15 patients. Ubiquitous expanded tumor TCRs were found in blood more often at tumor resection than at routine follow-up.

This clonotype was observed a handful of times. The target of this receptor is not known. The sample holds no much larger clone one base away, and base qualities are not on file. CDR3 length: 16 amino acids, cysteine to phenylalanine. The CDR3 DNA has 48 bases and is translated from base 1. The germline V gene encodes CDR1 DFQATT and CDR2 SNEGSKA (reference sequence). V loses 1 base, J loses 0 bases, and the germline ends lie 15 bases apart. The source material was PBMCs, sampled at follow-up. The receptor's source is a male donor with early-stage non-small cell lung cancer. In this chain, TRBV20-1 is recombined with TRBJ1-2; TRBD1 is possibly the D segment (6 matching bases). The nucleotide sequence reads TGCAGTGCTAGAGGGGTCCGGGACAATTCTAACTATGGCTACACCTTC. Translated, this gives CSARGVRDNSNYGYTF.